The entry below describes one TCR beta chain. Its antigen is still unknown. TCRdb's copy holds only in-frame clones and misses some; the assay was immunoSEQ multiplex PCR. Of 35,000 or so clones listed, 88% are singletons. The data are from a study of T cells in localized non-small cell lung cancer. Study-wide results and limits: Appearance in adjacent lung was seen for a median around 60 of the top 100 tumor clones. Of the tissues analyzed, uninvolved adjacent lung showed maximal T cell clonality, greater than tumor. Heterogeneity within the tumor remains possible, as just one region underwent sequencing.

The CDR3 extends over 16 amino acids. V shed 0 bases, J shed 5 bases, and the junction held 11 bases outside the gene matches. Germline lookup yields CDR1 SGDLS and CDR2 YYNGEE. This TCR derives from a woman aged 35 to 75 with stage I lung adenocarcinoma. The sequencing here drew on peripheral blood, taken before any cancer treatment. The chain combines TRBV9 with TRBJ2-7; 7 positions match TRBD1. CDR3 loop: CASSVGDRGLEDEQYF. The CDR3 DNA reads as TGTGCCAGCAGCGTAGGGGATAGGGGGCTGGAGGACGAGCAGTACTTC. Full variable domain (rest looked up from reference TRBV9 and TRBJ2-7): DSGVTQTPKHLITATGQRVTLRCSPRSGDLSVYWYQQSLDQGLQFLIQYYNGEERAKGNILERFSAQQFPDLHSELNLSSLELGDSALYFCASSVGDRGLEDEQYFGPGTRLTVT.